These T cell receptor beta chains were read from a single sample in a study of blood T cell repertoires in COVID-19. Clones were read by immunoSEQ multiplex PCR, and TCRdb kept only the in-frame ones, dropping some. The sample lists 100,000 to 140,000 clones, about nine tenths occurring once. The sequenced sample consisted of peripheral blood. These receptors were collected from a man aged 50 to 60 with active or convalescent COVID-19. Each CDR3 is given with its conserved first and last residue.

J,V,length,CDR3
TRBJ1-2,TRBV7-9,12,CASSFGEYGYTF
TRBJ1-6,TRBV10-3,16,CAISEGKGGPNSPLHF
TRBJ1-2,TRBV7-8,13,CASSTSTGYGYTF
TRBJ2-4,TRBV15,10,CATSSPYQYF
TRBJ2-1,TRBV19,18,CASSSRDISSSSYNEQFF
TRBJ2-7,TRBV29-1,13,CSVADRDSYEQYF
TRBJ1-1,TRBV7-9,13,CASSSQRNTEAFF
TRBJ2-6,TRBV4-3,17,CASSQDGGGSGANVLTF
TRBJ1-4,TRBV4-1,16,CASSTPGQGTNEKLFF
TRBJ1-6,TRBV6-2/TRBV6-3,14,CASSYLTGSSPLHF
TRBJ2-2,TRBV27,14,CASKDRMNTGELFF
TRBJ2-7,TRBV27,16,CASSPPGWDRTYEQYF
TRBJ2-2,TRBV4-2,17,CASSQSTGLANTGELFF
TRBJ2-5,TRBV18,17,CASSPGSRRDRQETQYF
TRBJ1-3,TRBV7-6,12,CASSLAQGSGRF
TRBJ1-6,TRBV5-1,14,CASSSDIRNSPLHF
TRBJ1-2,TRBV28,11,CASSSSYGYTF
TRBJ1-4,TRBV5-1,15,CASSLGGRGNEKLFF
TRBJ1-2,TRBV29-1,13,CSVEGTTNYGYTF
TRBJ1-5,TRBV7-9,15,CASSRDRGSNQPQHF
TRBJ2-1,TRBV29-1,12,CSVEGLGDEQFF
TRBJ2-1,TRBV27,14,CASSHPGLRDEQFF
TRBJ1-1,TRBV30,13,CAWTGQGVTEAFF
TRBJ1-4,TRBV20-1,10,CSASGTDLFF
TRBJ2-1,TRBV6-5,15,CASSPGLAGDYEQFF
TRBJ2-7,TRBV10-2,15,CASSDSGGRAGEQYF
TRBJ2-2,TRBV5-1,15,CASSLLGLTTGELFF
TRBJ1-2,TRBV4-3,14,CASSPQTGGYGYTF
TRBJ2-5,TRBV7-9,15,CASSFGNSGQETQYF
TRBJ1-2,TRBV6-1,15,CASSESRGGGYGYTF
TRBJ2-5,TRBV30,13,CAWSVGGGETQYF
TRBJ1-1,TRBV19,14,CASSMGSSNTEAFF
TRBJ2-7,TRBV2,14,CASSGPSGSYEQYF
TRBJ2-7,TRBV7-2,14,CASSLKRTSLEQYF
TRBJ1-1,TRBV5-1,16,CASSSPGDGGHTEAFF
TRBJ1-2,TRBV29-1,12,CSVGARGWGYTF
TRBJ2-5,TRBV7-6,16,CASSLSSGGVQETQYF
TRBJ2-1,TRBV19,14,CASALGPLYNEQFF
TRBJ2-3,TRBV5-1,16,CASSSQGDKVTDTQYF
TRBJ2-1,TRBV5-4,13,CASSQGLANEQFF
TRBJ2-7,TRBV5-6,14,CASSSRDRAYEQYF
TRBJ2-1,TRBV28,15,CASSLHRGDYNEQFF
TRBJ2-3,TRBV27,13,CASKGGNTDTQYF
TRBJ2-1,TRBV6-2/TRBV6-3,12,CASSQTRSEQFF
TRBJ2-7,TRBV6-5,15,CATTHLLAGVQEQYF
TRBJ1-2,TRBV30,14,CAWSDAGTPYGYTF
TRBJ1-4,TRBV5-1,19,CASSLGPYTPTGGNEKLFF
TRBJ2-1,TRBV5-1,15,CASSLAPTGFDEQFF